This paragraph covers one TCR beta chain sequence. Its antigen remains unidentified. The CDR3 is made up of 17 amino acids. The V gene's germline CDR1 is MGHRA and CDR2 YSYEKL. V lost 0 bases, J lost 6 bases, and 11 bases stayed unmatched. During the collection period, no donor immune events like infections were recorded. The data are from a study of identifying expanded T cells in peripheral blood. The study, taken as a whole, reports: About 1.2 clones differed between technical replicates, versus approximately 16 and 20 over time.

Clones were read by immunoSEQ multiplex PCR, and TCRdb kept only the in-frame ones, dropping some. The sample lists 55,000 to 80,000 clones; over 75% were seen once. The genes are TRBV4-1 and TRBJ2-1; 7 nucleotides match TRBD2. This sequence was found in a person aged 18-70 years in good health. Sequenced input: blood. CDR3 region: CASSQDGVAGVRNEQFF. CDR3 DNA sequence: TGCGCCAGCAGCCAAGATGGCGTGGCGGGAGTACGCAATGAGCAGTTCTTC.